The 17 T cell receptor beta chains in this list originate from one sample, sequenced in a study of T cell repertoires in cytomegalovirus infection. TCRdb ran MiXCR on the reads and lists one entry per CDR3 protein. This sample carries a few hundred thousand distinct CDR3 sequences, 25% to 35% of them seen once, and the ten largest clones take around 20%. These receptors are not linked to any known antigen. Material: cultured PBMCs, obtained from culture after CMV antigen stimulation. Every receptor here comes from a human donor in good health (CMV status not recorded). Some clones in this sample may be carry-over from other donors' samples.

The J gene is TRBJ1-1, the V gene TRBV6-1, with TRBD1 as a possible D gene (5 bases). This CDR3 contains 12 residues. Trimming pared 4 bases from V and 8 bases from J, leaving 11 bases between. CDR1 is MNHNS and CDR2 is SASEGT in the germline V gene. As DNA, the CDR3 is TGTGCCAGCAGTGGAGACAGCCGCGAAGCTTTCTTT. The encoded protein is CASSGDSREAFF.

The CDR3 DNA reads as TGTGCCAGCAGTCTTTCGACGGGGGGCTATGGCTACACCTTC. This gives the protein CASSLSTGGYGYTF. The chain combines TRBV5-4 with TRBJ1-2; perhaps TRBD1 as D (5 bases). V lost 5 bases and J 4 bases, leaving 15 bases between the germline ends. The germline V gene encodes CDR1 SGHNT and CDR2 YYREEE (reference sequence). The CDR3 has 14 amino acids.

The chain is built from TRBV20-1 and TRBJ2-2; 12 bases align to TRBD2. The germline CDR1 and CDR2 sequences are DFQATT and SNEGSKA (reference sequence). V lost 1 base and J lost 8; bases outside the gene matches: 8. The CDR3 covers 16 residues. CDR3 amino acids: CSARVPSGRAMGELFF. The CDR3 coding sequence is TGCAGTGCTAGAGTTCCTAGCGGGAGGGCTATGGGGGAGCTGTTTTTT.

This clonotype was observed at least ten times. This chain connects TRBV7-2 to TRBJ2-3; D gene ambiguous. CDR1 is SGHTA, CDR2 FQGNSA, per germline. This CDR3 is 17 amino acids long. Between the trimmed V and J ends, which lost 5 bases and 0 bases, there was a span of 18 bases. The CDR3 DNA sequence: TGTGCCAGCAGCCTCCCCTTGCGGTCCTCTAGCACAGATACGCAGTATTTT. Its protein product is CASSLPLRSSSTDTQYF.

The chain uses TRBV5-4 and TRBJ2-3; D might be TRBD1 or TRBD2, each matching 5 bases. CDR1 SGHNT and CDR2 YYREEE come from the germline V gene (reference sequence). Deletions cut 4 bases from V and 0 bases from J, with 12 bases between. The CDR3 spans 15 residues. DNA for the CDR3: TGTGCCAGCAGCCTACTAGGGGTGAGCACAGATACGCAGTATTTT. This codes for CASSLLGVSTDTQYF.

The CDR3 here is CASSNRQFTLGNTIYF. The CDR3 DNA is TGTGCCAGCTCAAATCGACAGTTTACTCTCGGAAACACCATATATTTT. J is TRBJ1-3 and V is TRBV18; D possibly corresponds to TRBD1 (5 bases). Germline V gene lookup returns CDR1 KGHSH and CDR2 LQKENI. Trimming took 5 bases from V and 4 from J, leaving 18 bases between them. The CDR3 contains 16 residues. Supplemented by reference TRBV18 and TRBJ1-3, the full variable domain reads NAGVMQNPRHLVRRRGQEARLRCSPMKGHSHVYWYRQLPEEGLKFMVYLQKENIIDESGMPKERFSAEFPKEGPSILRIQQVVRGDSAAYFCASSNRQFTLGNTIYFGEGSWLTVV.

This clonotype was picked up a small number of times. This chain connects TRBV20-1 to TRBJ1-1, with TRBD1 matching 9 bases. This CDR3 comprises 14 residues. The germline V gene has CDR1 DFQATT and CDR2 SNEGSKA (reference sequence). Unmatched junction bases numbered 2, after V lost 2 bases and J lost 1 base. DNA for the CDR3: TGCAGTGCTAGACCGGGACAGGGGAACACTGAAGCTTTCTTT. Protein product: CSARPGQGNTEAFF.

The table lists this clonotype with a few counts. The chain joins TRBV6-1 to TRBJ2-5; TRBD2 matches 11 bases. The CDR3 is 17 residues long. V was clipped by 7 bases and J by 3 bases; unmatched bases: 13. CDR1 is MNHNS and CDR2 is SASEGT in the germline V gene. The CDR3: CASINRRLAGGKETQYF. CDR3 coding DNA: TGTGCCAGCATCAATCGTAGGCTAGCGGGAGGCAAAGAGACCCAGTACTTC.

This chain links TRBV7-3 with TRBJ1-1, with D unresolved. V lost 3 bases and J lost 4, with 12 bases in between. The CDR3 totals 14 residues. The germline CDR1 and CDR2 sequences are SGHTA and FQGTGA. The CDR3 here is CASSFEGAGTEAFF. The CDR3 coding sequence is TGTGCCAGCAGCTTCGAGGGAGCGGGCACTGAAGCTTTCTTT.

This clonotype has just a few counts. The chain combines TRBV6-1 with TRBJ2-1, with a possible D match to TRBD1 (7 bases). Per the germline V gene, CDR1 is MNHNS and CDR2 is SASEGT. The length of the CDR3 is 13 residues. The V gene lost 10 bases and the J gene lost 9 bases, with 19 bases spanning the gap. The DNA of the CDR3 is TGTGCCATCAAACCAGGGGGGAATGCTGAGCAGTTCTTC. Its protein product is CAIKPGGNAEQFF.

This clonotype has more than one count but fewer than ten. The CDR3 nucleotides are TGTGCCAGCAGTTTATCTTCAGGGCAGGGGTTTTCCTATAATTCACCCCTCCACTTT. It encodes CASSLSSGQGFSYNSPLHF. The chain combines TRBV27 with TRBJ1-6; D might be TRBD1 (6 bases). Between the trimmed V and J ends, which lost 0 bases and 1 base, there was a span of 16 bases. CDR1 is MNHEY, CDR2 SMNVEV, per germline (reference sequence). This CDR3 is built from 19 residues.

This clonotype was detected only a few times. This rearrangement joins TRBV7-2 to TRBJ2-3; 9 bases map to TRBD2. Per germline, CDR1 SGHTA and CDR2 FQGNSA. The CDR3 runs to 14 residues. V dropped 2 bases and J dropped 4; count of bases not matched to a gene: 1. The CDR3 loop reads CASSLSGGPDTQYF. DNA of the CDR3: TGTGCCAGCAGCTTAAGCGGGGGGCCAGATACGCAGTATTTT.

V and J are TRBV19 and TRBJ1-6; perhaps TRBD1 as D (6 bases). The CDR3 spans 15 residues. The V end lost 7 bases, the J end lost 7 bases, and 17 bases lay between the germline ends. Germline CDR1 and CDR2: LNHDA and SQIVND (reference sequence). The chain's CDR3 is CASTPGQTVNSPLHF. DNA for the CDR3: TGTGCCAGTACCCCAGGACAGACGGTCAATTCACCCCTCCACTTT.

This clonotype was counted only a few times. The genes are TRBV11-2 and TRBJ1-1; D is ambiguous. The V end lost 1 base, the J end lost 5 bases, and 11 bases lay between the germline ends. CDR3 length equals 14 residues. From germline, CDR1 is SGHAT and CDR2 FQNNGV. CDR3 sequence (DNA): TGTGCCAGCAGCTTAGGGTGGGGAAAGACTGAAGCTTTCTTT. This sequence encodes CASSLGWGKTEAFF. The entire variable domain, with the rest obtained from reference TRBV11-2 and TRBJ1-1, is as follows: EAGVAQSPRYKIIEKRQSVAFWCNPISGHATLYWYQQILGQGPKLLIQFQNNGVVDDSQLPKDRFSAERLKGVDSTLKIQPAKLEDSAVYLCASSLGWGKTEAFFGQGTRLTVV.

The chain joins TRBV27 to TRBJ1-5; the D is unclear. The V end was cut by 4 bases, the J end by 6 bases, with 7 bases between. Germline-derived CDR1 and CDR2 are MNHEY and SMNVEV (reference sequence). The CDR3 runs to 12 residues. CDR3 protein: CASSSPPQPQHF. The DNA of the CDR3 is TGTGCCAGCAGTTCCCCGCCTCAGCCCCAGCATTTT.

This chain links TRBV4-1 with TRBJ2-7; D gene unclear. Per the germline V gene, CDR1 is MGHRA and CDR2 is YSYEKL. V lost 3 bases and J 6 bases, leaving 21 bases between the germline ends. CDR3 length: 16 amino acids. The DNA of the CDR3 is TGCGCCAGCAGCCAGGACCGCGACGCAGGCGTGGGCGAGCAGTACTTC. This codes for CASSQDRDAGVGEQYF.

This clonotype has at least ten counts. The rearrangement uses TRBV7-6 and TRBJ1-1; D is possibly TRBD1 (5 bases). This CDR3 is built from 16 residues. V was shortened by 0 bases and J by 0 bases, with 11 bases between the two germline ends. In germline, CDR1 is SGHVS, CDR2 FNYEAQ. The CDR3 reads CASSLALPGLNTEAFF. The CDR3 nucleotides read TGTGCCAGCAGCTTAGCGCTCCCGGGGCTGAACACTGAAGCTTTCTTT.